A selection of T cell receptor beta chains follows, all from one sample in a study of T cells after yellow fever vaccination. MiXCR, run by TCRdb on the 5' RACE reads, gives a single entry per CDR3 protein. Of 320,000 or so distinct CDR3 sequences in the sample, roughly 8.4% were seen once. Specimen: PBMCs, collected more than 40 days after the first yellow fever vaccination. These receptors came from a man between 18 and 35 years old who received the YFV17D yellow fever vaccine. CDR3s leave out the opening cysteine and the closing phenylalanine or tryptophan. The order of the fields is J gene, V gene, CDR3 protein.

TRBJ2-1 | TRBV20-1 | SASFGAYNEQF
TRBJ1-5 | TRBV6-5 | ASSYSAGAHQPQH
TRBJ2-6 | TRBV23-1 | ATPDSGANVLT
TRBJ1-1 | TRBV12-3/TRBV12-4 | ASSFSLGVNTEAF
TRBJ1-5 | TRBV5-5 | ASSDGQHSNQPQH
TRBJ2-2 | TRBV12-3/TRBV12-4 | ASSFSREVGELF
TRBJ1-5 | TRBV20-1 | SASRVGQPQH
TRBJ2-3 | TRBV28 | ASSFSLSGAGEGTQY
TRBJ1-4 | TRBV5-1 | ASGEGATNEKLF
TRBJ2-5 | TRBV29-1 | SVRRGGYQETQY
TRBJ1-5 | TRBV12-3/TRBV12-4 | ASSFFPVVSNQPQH
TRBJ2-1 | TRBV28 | ASSLPGLAGGPSYNEQF
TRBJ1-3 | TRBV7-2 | ASSLDGAGNTIY
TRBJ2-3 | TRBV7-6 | ASSLLGGADTDTQY
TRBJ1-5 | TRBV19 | ASSIGGTGGNQPQH
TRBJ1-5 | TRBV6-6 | ASTLAGNQPQH
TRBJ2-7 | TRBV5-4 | ASSEGSYEQY
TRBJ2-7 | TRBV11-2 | ASSLGGTPYEQY
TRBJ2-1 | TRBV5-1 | ASSVPTSGGNNEQF
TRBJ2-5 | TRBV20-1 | SARPPWETQY
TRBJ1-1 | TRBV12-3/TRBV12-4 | ASSPLELRDRGSEAF
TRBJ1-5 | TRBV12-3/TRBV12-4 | ASRLAHQPQH
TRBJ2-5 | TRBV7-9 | ASSPVFGGGSQETQY
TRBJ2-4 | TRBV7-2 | ASSLVRTRENIQY
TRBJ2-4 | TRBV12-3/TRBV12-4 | ASTNSFAKNIQY
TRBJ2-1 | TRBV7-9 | ASSPGDRADEQF
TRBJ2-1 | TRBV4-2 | ASSPFASRDNEQF
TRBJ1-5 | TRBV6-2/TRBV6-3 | ASSYGPAGANQPQH
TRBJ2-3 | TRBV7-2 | ASSPSGISTDTQY
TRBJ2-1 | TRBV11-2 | ASSLVGGWTGFINEQF
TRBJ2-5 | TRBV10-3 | AISESPRYQETQY
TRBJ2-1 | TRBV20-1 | SARDYTSGGADEQF
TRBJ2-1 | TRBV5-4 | ASGTGTDNEQF
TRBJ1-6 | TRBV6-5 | ASSYGLSASSPLH
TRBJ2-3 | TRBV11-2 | ASSLDGQSTDTQY